The 31 T cell receptor beta chains below all came from one sample that was sequenced in a study of CD8+CD57+ T cells in acquired aplastic anemia. It was patients with CD8+CD57+ cell expansion by flow cytometry who were chosen for sequencing. Using genomic DNA as the template, TCR beta VDJ and CDR3 profiling was carried out. TCRdb used MiXCR to reprocess the reads, holding one entry per CDR3 protein. Among 160,000 or so distinct CDR3 sequences listed, 45% to 55% were seen once. The sequencing sample was made of sorted CD4+, CD8+, or CD8+CD57+ T cells (not recorded which) from PBMCs. Receptors were obtained from a human donor with aplastic anemia.

The gene calls are TRBV4-1 and TRBJ2-1, with TRBD2 matching over 14 bases. The junction had 12 bases not matched to a gene; V was cut back by 6 bases and J by 8 bases. Germline V gives CDR1 MGHRA, CDR2 YSYEKL. The CDR3 totals 17 residues. The CDR3 here is CASRRGGLAGVEDEQFF. The CDR3 bases are TGCGCCAGCAGGCGGGGGGGACTAGCGGGGGTGGAGGATGAGCAGTTCTTC.

This clonotype was counted only a few times. V gene TRBV7-8 combines with J gene TRBJ1-5; 7 bases line up with TRBD1. V dropped 5 bases and J dropped 6; count of bases not matched to a gene: 4. The CDR3 consists of 13 residues. Germline loops: CDR1 SGHVS, CDR2 FQNEAQ. The CDR3 region has the DNA TGTGCCAGCAGCAGGCAGGGGGGTCAGCCCCAGCATTTT. It encodes CASSRQGGQPQHF. The full variable domain, in which reference TRBV7-8 and TRBJ1-5 provide the parts outside the CDR3, is GAGVSQSPRYKVAKRGQDVALRCDPISGHVSLFWYQQALGQGPEFLTYFQNEAQLDKSGLPSDRFFAERPEGSVSTLKIQRTQQEDSAVYLCASSRQGGQPQHFGDGTRLSIL.

This clonotype was seen a single time. The chain recombines TRBV9 with TRBJ1-2; D is uncertain. V was shortened by 0 bases and J by 5 bases, with 11 bases between the two germline ends. Germline lookup yields CDR1 SGDLS and CDR2 YYNGEE. This CDR3 comprises 14 residues. CDR3: CASSVGDPGYGYTF. The CDR3 DNA is TGTGCCAGCAGCGTAGGCGATCCCGGGTATGGCTACACCTTC.

This clonotype was detected a few times. V is TRBV6-2 or TRBV6-3 and J is TRBJ2-1; 14 bases map to TRBD2. CDR3 length equals 16 residues. Germline V gene data show CDR1 as MNHEY and CDR2 as SVGEGT. Germline trimming cut 2 bases from V and 8 bases from J; bases unmatched to any gene: 5. DNA of the CDR3: TGTGCCAGCAGTTACGGACTAGCGGGGGGCTTTGATGAGCAGTTCTTC. Translated: CASSYGLAGGFDEQFF.

This clonotype was counted at least ten times. The V call is TRBV24-1, the J call TRBJ1-3; tentative D call: TRBD1 (6 bases). CDR3 length equals 16 residues. The germline gives CDR1 KGHDR, CDR2 SFDVKD. V lost 4 bases and J lost 2, with 14 bases in between. The chain's CDR3 is CATSDASQGPGNTIYF. Here the CDR3 DNA reads TGTGCCACCAGTGACGCCTCCCAGGGGCCTGGAAACACCATATATTTT.

Points on this clonotype: A much bigger clone sits one base away, suggesting this may be a read error. The rearrangement uses TRBV4-1 and TRBJ1-1, with D possibly matching TRBD1 (5 bases). The germline V and J ends were trimmed by 5 bases and 11 bases, with 18 bases remaining between them. There are 13 residues in the CDR3. Germline V gene sequence: CDR1 MGHRA, CDR2 YSYEKL. CDR3 residues: CASSGRPGFCAFF. The CDR3, as DNA: TGCGCCAGCAGCGGACGGCCAGGGTTCTGTGCTTTCTTT.

A note on this clonotype: One end of the junction does not line up with germline, which may come from a read error. The chain carries TRBV15 and TRBJ1-2; D is perhaps TRBD1 (5 bases). Looked up from germline, CDR1 is LNHNV and CDR2 is YYDKDF (reference sequence). This CDR3 is built from 16 residues. The CDR3 DNA reads TGTGCCACCAACAGAACCTCTCACAGGACTAACTATGGCTACACCTTC. Amino acid sequence: CATNRTSHRTNYGYTF. The full variable domain, rest sourced from reference TRBV15 and TRBJ1-2, is DAMVIQNPRYQVTQFGKPVTLSCSQTLNHNVMYWYQQKSSQAPKLLFHYYDKDFNNEADTPDNFQSRRPNTSFCFLDIRSPGLGDTAMYLCATNRTSHRTNYGYTFGSGTRLTVV.

This chain joins TRBV11-2 and TRBJ2-3; D may be TRBD1 (6 bases). From germline, CDR1 is SGHAT and CDR2 FQNNGV. The CDR3 runs 15 residues. V shed 2 bases and J shed 4 bases, with 13 bases lying between them. Here the CDR3 DNA reads TGTGCCAGCAGCTTAACTGTAGGGGGTTCAGATACGCAGTATTTT. It translates to CASSLTVGGSDTQYF.

The CDR3 region has the DNA TGTGCCAGCAGTGGGACGCTGAACACCGGGGAGCTGTTTTTT. This codes for CASSGTLNTGELFF. The rearrangement uses TRBV2 and TRBJ2-2, with D hard to call. The length of the CDR3 is 14 residues. V was clipped by 4 bases and J by 1 base, with 7 bases between them. CDR1 is SNHLY and CDR2 is FYNNEI in the germline V gene.

This clonotype was detected only once. V is TRBV20-1 and J is TRBJ1-5; D is undetermined. This CDR3 has 10 residues. V lost 8 bases and J lost 6, with 8 bases in between. The germline V gene has CDR1 DFQATT and CDR2 SNEGSKA (reference sequence). The CDR3 spells CSWGFQPQHF. The CDR3 DNA is TGCAGTTGGGGATTTCAGCCCCAGCATTTT.

This clonotype was counted at least ten times. This chain uses TRBV6-5 with TRBJ1-5, with D possibly being TRBD1 (5 bases). V was cut by 3 bases and J by 0 bases, with 15 bases left in between. Germline CDR1 reads MNHEY; CDR2 reads SVGAGI. The CDR3 spans 17 residues. The CDR3 nucleotides are TGTGCCAGCAGTTATACGGGCGGGACCTATAGCAATCAGCCCCAGCATTTT. It specifies CASSYTGGTYSNQPQHF.

This clonotype was seen ten or more times. The CDR3 protein is CASSELGGGVYGYTF. The CDR3 region has the DNA TGTGCCAGCAGTGAACTGGGAGGGGGCGTCTATGGCTACACCTTC. This sequence joins TRBV2 and TRBJ1-2, with 7 bases matching TRBD1. Germline lookup yields CDR1 SNHLY and CDR2 FYNNEI. V dropped 2 bases and J dropped 4; count of bases not matched to a gene: 7. The CDR3 sequence is 15 residues long. Full variable domain (rest looked up from reference TRBV2 and TRBJ1-2): EPEVTQTPSHQVTQMGQEVILRCVPISNHLYFYWYRQILGQKVEFLVSFYNNEISEKSEIFDDQFSVERPDGSNFTLKIRSTKLEDSAMYFCASSELGGGVYGYTFGSGTRLTVV.

This clonotype was counted a single time. The chain couples TRBV7-1 to TRBJ2-2, with TRBD1 matching over 8 bases. TRBV7-1 is an open reading frame, and its role is uncertain. V was clipped by 3 bases and J by 6 bases; unmatched bases: 21. The CDR3 covers 20 residues. The CDR3 sequence: CASSSQPPGQATSIAGELFF. CDR3 in DNA: TGTGCCAGCAGCTCGCAGCCTCCGGGACAGGCGACAAGTATTGCCGGGGAGCTGTTTTTT.

The rearrangement uses TRBV29-1 and TRBJ2-3; no reliable D call. Germline CDR1 is SQVTM and CDR2 is ANQGSEA. The V and J ends lost 7 bases and 4 bases respectively, with 12 bases between them. This CDR3 has 12 amino acids. The CDR3 here is CSAPRGADTQYF. DNA of the CDR3: TGCAGCGCCCCCCGCGGAGCAGATACGCAGTATTTT.

The chain recombines TRBV10-1 with TRBJ2-7, with TRBD1 matching over 10 bases. CDR3 length: 17 residues. Germline V lookup: CDR1 WNHNN, CDR2 SYGVQD (reference sequence). J lost 4 bases, V lost 2 bases, and 11 bases had no gene match. Here the CDR3 DNA reads TGCGCCAGCAGTGAGCCGGTGAGGGGACAGGGGCGGTACGAGCAGTACTTC. Protein product: CASSEPVRGQGRYEQYF.

Of note for this clonotype: A read error may explain this, as a much larger clone is one base away. The chain uses TRBV5-1 and TRBJ2-1; a possible D gene is TRBD2 (6 bases). The V gene lost 5 bases and the J gene lost 5 bases, with 23 bases spanning the gap. This CDR3 has 17 amino acids. The germline V gene encodes CDR1 SGHRS and CDR2 YFSETQ. CDR3 loop: CASRPRAAEGTHNEQFF. The CDR3 region has the DNA TGCGCCAGCAGACCCCGAGCTGCGGAGGGTACCCACAATGAGCAGTTCTTC. Based on the CDR3 plus reference TRBV5-1 and TRBJ2-1, the full variable domain is KAGVTQTPRYLIKTRGQQVTLSCSPISGHRSVSWYQQTPGQGLQFLFEYFSETQRNKGNFPGRFSGRQFSNSRSEMNVSTLELGDSALYLCASRPRAAEGTHNEQFFGPGTRLTVL.

The V and J genes are TRBV25-1 and TRBJ1-3, with D possibly TRBD1 on 6 matching bases. The CDR3 totals 16 residues. Trimming removed 9 bases from V and 0 bases from J, with 18 bases in between. CDR1 and CDR2 from the germline V gene are MGHDK and SYGVNS. The CDR3 bases are TGTGCCAGTAGACAATCAGGGGCGAGCTCTGGAAACACCATATATTTT. Residues: CASRQSGASSGNTIYF.

The V gene is TRBV7-3, the J gene TRBJ2-5; 10 bases map to TRBD1. V was clipped by 4 bases and J by 5 bases; unmatched bases: 10. The CDR3 runs to 16 residues. Germline CDR1 reads SGHTA; CDR2 reads FQGTGA. The CDR3 sequence is CASSSKPGQGFETQYF. The CDR3 DNA follows: TGTGCCAGCAGCTCGAAACCGGGACAGGGGTTCGAGACCCAGTACTTC. Full variable domain (missing parts from reference TRBV7-3 and TRBJ2-5): GAGVSQTPSNKVTEKGKYVELRCDPISGHTALYWYRQSLGQGPEFLIYFQGTGAADDSGLPNDRFFAVRPEGSVSTLKIQRTERGDSAVYLCASSSKPGQGFETQYFGPGTRLLVL.

The rearrangement links TRBV10-3 to TRBJ1-3; 9 bases match TRBD1. The V and J ends lost 4 bases and 1 base, in that order; junction bases with no gene match: 5. In germline, CDR1 is ENHRY, CDR2 SYGVKD. CDR3 length: 16 amino acids. CDR3 DNA sequence: TGTGCCATCAGTGGGCCCGGACAGGGGTCTGGAAACACCATATATTTT. Its protein product is CAISGPGQGSGNTIYF.

A note on this clonotype: A much larger clone differs from this one at a single base, so this may be a read error. The CDR3 carries no conserved terminal phenylalanine or tryptophan, so it likely arises from a read error. The CDR3 DNA follows: TGTGCCAGCAAAGTGGGGCGCAATGAGCAGTTCCTC. Translated, it gives CASKVGRNEQFL. The chain employs TRBV12-3 or TRBV12-4 and TRBJ2-1; tentatively, D is TRBD1 (5 bases). This CDR3 spans 12 amino acids. With 7 bases removed from V and 6 bases from J, the gap between germline ends came to 10 bases.

This clonotype was seen repeatedly, ten times or more. The DNA for the CDR3 is TGTGCCAGCAGGGATACAGGGGCTGATCAGCCCCAGCATTTT. Residues: CASRDTGADQPQHF. The gene calls are TRBV2 and TRBJ1-5; TRBD1 matches at 7 bases. V lost 6 bases to trimming and J lost 5 bases; unmatched junction nucleotides: 7. CDR1 is SNHLY and CDR2 is FYNNEI in the germline V gene. The CDR3 loop spans 14 amino acids. Together with reference TRBV2 and TRBJ1-5, the CDR3 gives the full variable domain: EPEVTQTPSHQVTQMGQEVILRCVPISNHLYFYWYRQILGQKVEFLVSFYNNEISEKSEIFDDQFSVERPDGSNFTLKIRSTKLEDSAMYFCASRDTGADQPQHFGDGTRLSIL.

This clonotype was found many times. The chain is built from TRBV5-1 and TRBJ2-7; TRBD2 matches at 16 bases. The germline CDR1 and CDR2 sequences are SGHRS and YFSETQ. The CDR3 runs to 17 residues. The V gene end was trimmed by 2 bases and the J gene end by 3 bases; junction bases not matched to a gene: 5. CDR3: CASSLGTSGGVVYEQYF. The CDR3 region has the DNA TGCGCCAGCAGCTTAGGGACTAGCGGGGGGGTTGTCTACGAGCAGTACTTC. Full variable domain (rest looked up from reference TRBV5-1 and TRBJ2-7): KAGVTQTPRYLIKTRGQQVTLSCSPISGHRSVSWYQQTPGQGLQFLFEYFSETQRNKGNFPGRFSGRQFSNSRSEMNVSTLELGDSALYLCASSLGTSGGVVYEQYFGPGTRLTVT.

This clonotype was recorded a few times. This chain connects TRBV7-9 to TRBJ2-7; TRBD1 agrees at 7 bases. In germline, CDR1 is SEHNR, CDR2 FQNEAQ (reference sequence). The CDR3 runs 13 residues. Trimming at V came to 7 bases and at J to 3 bases, leaving 6 bases not matched to a gene. The DNA of the CDR3 is TGTGCCAGCAACCCCCAGGGGGACTACGAGCAGTACTTC. This translates into CASNPQGDYEQYF. Full variable domain (rest looked up from reference TRBV7-9 and TRBJ2-7): DTGVSQNPRHKITKRGQNVTFRCDPISEHNRLYWYRQTLGQGPEFLTYFQNEAQLEKSRLLSDRFSAERPKGSFSTLEIQRTEQGDSAMYLCASNPQGDYEQYFGPGTRLTVT.

This clonotype was seen ten or more times. The rearrangement joins TRBV27 to TRBJ1-6, with a possible D match to TRBD1 (5 bases). The CDR3 consists of 14 residues. CDR1 MNHEY and CDR2 SMNVEV come from the germline V gene (reference sequence). The ends were cut back, 4 bases at V and 5 bases at J, with 9 bases in the middle. CDR3 amino acids: CASSWGIDNSPLHF. The CDR3 DNA follows: TGTGCCAGCAGTTGGGGGATTGATAATTCACCCCTCCACTTT.

This chain joins TRBV10-2 and TRBJ1-1; D is perhaps TRBD1 (5 bases). The V end was cut by 3 bases, the J end by 4 bases, with 9 bases between. Germline V gene sequence: CDR1 WSHSY, CDR2 SAAADI. The CDR3 is 13 amino acids. The CDR3 spells CASSEGTVTEAFF. The CDR3 DNA follows: TGCGCCAGCAGTGAAGGGACGGTCACTGAAGCTTTCTTT.

The CDR3 sequence is CASSLLLSAFF. CDR3 nucleotides: TGTGCCAGCAGCTTACTATTGTCAGCTTTCTTT. The chain joins TRBV7-2 to TRBJ1-1; D is unresolved. From germline, CDR1 is SGHTA and CDR2 FQGNSA. Trimming cost V 2 bases and J 10 bases, with 8 bases left between them. CDR3 length: 11 residues.

This clonotype was observed many times. This chain links TRBV12-3 or TRBV12-4 with TRBJ1-5, with D possibly TRBD1 on 6 matching bases. CDR3 length equals 14 residues. V shed 7 bases and J shed 9 bases, with 19 bases lying between them. Here the CDR3 DNA reads TGTGCCAGCAACACCGGTGGGGGCTTTGGGCCCCAGCATTTT. Translating gives CASNTGGGFGPQHF.

This clonotype was found a few times. The chain couples TRBV19 to TRBJ1-5, with 9 bases aligning to TRBD1. Germline CDR1 is LNHDA and CDR2 is SQIVND (reference sequence). The CDR3 spans 13 residues. V shed 5 bases and J 5 bases; nucleotides not matched to a gene: 1. The CDR3 protein is CASSGTGYQPQHF. Written as DNA, the CDR3 is TGTGCCAGTAGTGGGACAGGGTATCAGCCCCAGCATTTT.

This chain connects TRBV10-3 to TRBJ2-1; the match to TRBD2 covers 8 bases. Germline V lookup: CDR1 ENHRY, CDR2 SYGVKD. Unmatched junction bases numbered 11, after V lost 11 bases and J lost 8 bases. CDR3 length: 13 residues. CDR3 sequence: CALRTSYSDEQFF. The CDR3 nucleotides read TGTGCCTTACGGACTAGCTACTCCGATGAGCAGTTCTTC.

The sample holds a few counts of this clonotype. The chain recombines TRBV24-1 with TRBJ2-7; D is ambiguous. The germline CDR1 and CDR2 sequences are KGHDR and SFDVKD. V shed 5 bases and J shed 9 bases, with 19 bases lying between them. The CDR3 has 14 amino acids. This chain's CDR3 is CATSGLESSSGQYF. The DNA for the CDR3 is TGTGCCACCAGTGGCCTCGAGTCTTCGTCTGGGCAGTACTTC.

This clonotype was observed a single time. This chain joins TRBV7-2 and TRBJ2-1, with D possibly TRBD2 on 6 matching bases. V was cut by 5 bases and J by 6 bases, with 11 bases left in between. The CDR3 is 13 amino acids. Germline V lookup: CDR1 SGHTA, CDR2 FQGNSA. The CDR3 region is CASSRDSSNEQFF. The CDR3 bases are TGTGCCAGCAGCCGGGACTCGAGCAATGAGCAGTTCTTC. Full variable domain (outside the CDR3, taken from reference TRBV7-2 and TRBJ2-1): GAGVSQSPSNKVTEKGKDVELRCDPISGHTALYWYRQSLGQGLEFLIYFQGNSAPDKSGLPSDRFSAERTGGSVSTLTIQRTQQEDSAVYLCASSRDSSNEQFFGPGTRLTVL.